This paragraph covers one T cell receptor beta chain sequence. Its matching antigen is unknown. The source of the sample is a study of T cells in Graves' hyperthyroidism and ophthalmopathy. Findings and limits, study-wide: A model using 13 V-J features told ophthalmopathy apart from stable hyperthyroidism. Model output signaled ophthalmopathy a median roughly 6.5 months ahead of onset. Most expanded thyroid clonotypes above 0.001 recurred in blood.

Researchers took RNA transcripts and amplified the TCR beta CDR3 regions from them. The TCR CDR3 was amplified in a first-round RT-PCR using the HTBI primer set. TCRdb fed the multiplex PCR reads into MiXCR, producing one record per CDR3 protein. The table has hundreds of thousands of distinct CDR3 sequences, roughly 15% seen once; the top ten hold roughly 10%. Used for diagnoses were clinical symptoms, serum thyroxine and TRAb, thyroid ultrasound and orbital computed tomography. The ends were cut back, 5 bases at V and 5 bases at J, with 9 bases in the middle. From germline, CDR1 is SGHVS and CDR2 FQNEAQ. The CDR3 runs 12 residues.

The TCR sequence derives from a woman under 30 with Graves' hyperthyroidism. Sequencing was performed on blood. The V call is TRBV7-8, the J call TRBJ2-5; D unresolved. The CDR3 loop reads CASSPMVETQYF. The CDR3 DNA reads as TGTGCCAGCAGCCCCATGGTGGAGACCCAGTACTTC.